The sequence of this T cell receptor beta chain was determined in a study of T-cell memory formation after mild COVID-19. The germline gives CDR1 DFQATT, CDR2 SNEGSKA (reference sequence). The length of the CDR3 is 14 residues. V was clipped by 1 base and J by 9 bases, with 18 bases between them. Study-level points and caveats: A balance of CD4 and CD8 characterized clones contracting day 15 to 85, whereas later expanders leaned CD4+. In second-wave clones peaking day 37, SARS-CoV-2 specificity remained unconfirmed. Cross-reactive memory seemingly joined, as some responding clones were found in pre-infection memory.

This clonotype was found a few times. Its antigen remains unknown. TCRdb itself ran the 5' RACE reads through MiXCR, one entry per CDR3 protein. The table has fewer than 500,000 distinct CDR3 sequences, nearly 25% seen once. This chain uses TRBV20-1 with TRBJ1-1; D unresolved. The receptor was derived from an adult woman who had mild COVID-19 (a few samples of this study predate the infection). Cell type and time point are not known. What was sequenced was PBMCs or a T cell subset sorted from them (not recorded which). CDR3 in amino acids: CSARGYLTGSKAFF. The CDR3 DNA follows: TGCAGTGCTAGAGGATATCTCACGGGCAGCAAAGCTTTCTTT.